These 2 T cell receptor beta chains were all obtained from the same sample, sequenced in a study of CD8 T cells in Susac syndrome. Reverse transcription of about 0.5 to 1 ug RNA used random hexamers. TCRdb re-called the immunoSEQ multiplex PCR reads through MiXCR, storing one row per CDR3 protein. Found here are some 130,000 distinct CDR3 sequences, roughly 94% of them singletons; the top ten hold roughly 0.2%. The specimen was CD8+ T cells from PBMCs. These receptor sequences come from a human donor with Susac syndrome.

The chain uses TRBV6-5 and TRBJ2-1; either TRBD1 or TRBD2 may supply D (5 bases each). The CDR3 is 13 residues long. Germline V lookup: CDR1 MNHEY, CDR2 SVGAGI. V lost 5 bases and J 10 bases, leaving 15 bases between the germline ends. DNA of the CDR3: TGTGCCAGCAGTGGGGACGTTGAAGGGGAGCAGTTCTTC. The encoded protein is CASSGDVEGEQFF.

The chain recombines TRBV5-6 with TRBJ2-2, with 11 nucleotides matching TRBD1. Looked up from germline, CDR1 is SGHDT and CDR2 is YYEEEE. The CDR3 spans 20 residues. J gave up 7 bases and V 0 bases, and 17 bases lay outside the gene matches. The DNA for the CDR3 is TGTGCCAGCAGCTTGGGATGGGACCCTGGACAGGGGGCCCGCAGCGGGGAGCTGTTTTTT. Its protein product is CASSLGWDPGQGARSGELFF. Complete variable domain (other parts from reference TRBV5-6 and TRBJ2-2): DAGVTQSPTHLIKTRGQQVTLRCSPKSGHDTVSWYQQALGQGPQFIFQYYEEEERQRGNFPDRFSGHQFPNYSSELNVNALLLGDSALYLCASSLGWDPGQGARSGELFFGEGSRLTVL.